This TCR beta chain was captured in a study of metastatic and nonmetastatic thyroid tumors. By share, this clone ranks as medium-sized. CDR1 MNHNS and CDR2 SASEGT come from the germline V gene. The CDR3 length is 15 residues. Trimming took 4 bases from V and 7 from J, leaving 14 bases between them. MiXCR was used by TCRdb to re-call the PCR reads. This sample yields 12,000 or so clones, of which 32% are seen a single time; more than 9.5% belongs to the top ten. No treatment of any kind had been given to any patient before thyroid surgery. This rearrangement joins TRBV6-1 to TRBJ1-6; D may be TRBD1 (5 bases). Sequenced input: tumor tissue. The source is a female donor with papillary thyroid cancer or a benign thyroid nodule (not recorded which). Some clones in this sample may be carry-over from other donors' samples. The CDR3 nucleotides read TGTGCCAGCAGTGGGGCAGCAGGGCTGAATTCACCCCTCCACTTT. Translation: CASSGAAGLNSPLHF.